The 26 T cell receptor beta chains given below trace back to one sample, sequenced in a study of Ad26.COV2.S vaccination and SARS-CoV-2 variants. Treatment given: roughly 20 received Ad26.COV2.S at low or high dose, single or two shots; 5 received placebo; per-sample allocation not given. At day 63 after the first vaccine or placebo injection, samples were drawn. Clones were read by immunoSEQ multiplex PCR, and TCRdb kept only the in-frame ones, dropping some. The table has hundreds of thousands of clones, roughly 84% seen once. The specimen comprised peripheral blood, sampled in a trial of Ad26.COV2.S vaccine versus placebo. Receptors originate from a person between 18 and 59 years old who received the Ad26.COV2.S COVID-19 vaccine or a placebo.

The chain combines TRBV6-1 with TRBJ2-7; D unclear. The CDR3 totals 13 residues. The germline CDR1 and CDR2 sequences are MNHNS and SASEGT. The V and J ends lost 3 bases and 3 bases respectively, with 9 bases between them. The CDR3 here is CASSEGTFYEQYF. For the CDR3, the DNA is TGTGCCAGCAGTGAGGGCACCTTCTACGAGCAGTACTTC.

The rearrangement joins TRBV9 to TRBJ1-2; 12 nucleotides line up with TRBD1. CDR1 is SGDLS, CDR2 YYNGEE, per germline. J lost 7 bases, V lost 2 bases, and 9 bases had no gene match. This CDR3 spans 16 amino acids. The CDR3 DNA sequence: TGTGCCAGCAGCGTGGCTAGGGACAGGGGGCATGGTGGCTACACCTTC. Translated, it gives CASSVARDRGHGGYTF.

CDR3 sequence (DNA): TGTGCCAGCAGTGAACTGCAGGGGGCCACCTACAATGAGCAGTTCTTC. Its protein product is CASSELQGATYNEQFF. The rearrangement links TRBV25-1 to TRBJ2-1; 8 bases agree with TRBD1. CDR1 and CDR2 (germline): MGHDK, SYGVNS. The junction had 5 bases not matched to a gene; V was cut back by 2 bases and J by 2 bases. CDR3 length: 16 residues. Filled out from reference TRBV25-1 and TRBJ2-1, the complete variable domain reads EADIYQTPRYLVIGTGKKITLECSQTMGHDKMYWYQQDPGMELHLIHYSYGVNSTEKGDLSSESTVSRIRTEHFPLTLESARPSHTSQYLCASSELQGATYNEQFFGPGTRLTVL.

This chain links TRBV19 with TRBJ1-5; 10 bases map to TRBD1. V lost 6 bases to trimming and J lost 6 bases; unmatched junction nucleotides: 11. The CDR3 covers 16 residues. CDR1 and CDR2 (germline): LNHDA, SQIVND (reference sequence). The CDR3 DNA reads as TGTGCCAGTAGGAGCACTGGGACAGGGGCAGGTCAGCCCCAGCATTTT. Translation: CASRSTGTGAGQPQHF.

V and J are TRBV2 and TRBJ1-3; the D gene is possibly TRBD1 (6 bases). CDR1 and CDR2 from the germline V gene are SNHLY and FYNNEI. The germline V and J ends were trimmed by 5 bases and 0 bases, with 11 bases remaining between them. The CDR3 loop spans 15 amino acids. This CDR3 is CASSSGHNSGNTIYF. The CDR3 DNA reads TGTGCCAGCAGTTCGGGACACAACTCTGGAAACACCATATATTTT.

The chain employs TRBV6-1 and TRBJ2-7; 9 bases line up with TRBD2. From germline, CDR1 is MNHNS and CDR2 SASEGT. After removal of 2 bases from V and 4 bases from J, the junction contained 6 bases not matched to a gene. The CDR3 spans 15 residues. CDR3 nucleotide sequence: TGTGCCAGCAGTGAATCAAGTCTAGCGGGGTACGAGCAGTACTTC. Its translation: CASSESSLAGYEQYF.

The chain links TRBV5-6 to TRBJ1-2; D is uncertain. CDR1 is SGHDT, CDR2 YYEEEE, per germline. CDR3 length: 13 amino acids. Trimming stripped 0 bases from V and 7 bases from J, with 10 bases between. DNA for the CDR3: TGTGCCAGCAGCTTGGAACAGATGGGTGGCTACACCTTC. It encodes CASSLEQMGGYTF.

The chain has TRBV15 and TRBJ1-1; maybe TRBD1 (5 bases). The V gene lost 0 bases and the J gene lost 1 base, with 6 bases spanning the gap. Germline lookup yields CDR1 LNHNV and CDR2 YYDKDF (reference sequence). The CDR3 loop spans 14 amino acids. The chain's CDR3 is CATSRETANTEAFF. As DNA, the CDR3 is TGTGCCACCAGCAGAGAGACAGCGAACACTGAAGCTTTCTTT.

The CDR3 DNA reads TGTGCCAGCCACGTAAGCGGGGGAGAAGGCTACACCTTC. Amino acids: CASHVSGGEGYTF. The chain is built from TRBV3-1 (or the pseudogene TRBV3-2) and TRBJ1-2; D perhaps matches TRBD1 (5 bases). CDR1 and CDR2 from the germline V gene are LGHDT and YNNKEL (reference sequence). There are 13 residues in the CDR3. Deletions cut 8 bases from V and 8 bases from J, with 18 bases between.

The chain is built from TRBV18 and TRBJ2-3; no definite D call. Trimming cost V 1 base and J 0 bases, with 11 bases left between them. The CDR3 is made up of 16 amino acids. In germline, CDR1 is KGHSH, CDR2 LQKENI. CDR3 nucleotide sequence: TGTGCCAGCTCACCACAGCTAACTGCTAGCACAGATACGCAGTATTTT. Encoded protein: CASSPQLTASTDTQYF.

This rearrangement joins TRBV4-2 to TRBJ1-4; D not certain. V was cut by 3 bases and J by 3 bases, with 11 bases left in between. This CDR3 comprises 15 residues. CDR1 LGHNA and CDR2 YNFKEQ come from the germline V gene. The CDR3 loop reads CASSQHRGPNEKLFF. Written as DNA, the CDR3 is TGTGCCAGCAGCCAGCATAGAGGACCTAATGAAAAACTGTTTTTT.

The chain recombines TRBV10-3 with TRBJ2-5; 8 positions match TRBD1. J was trimmed by 5 bases and V by 3 bases; bases with no gene match: 8. The CDR3 has 15 residues. Per the germline V gene, CDR1 is ENHRY and CDR2 is SYGVKD. CDR3 DNA sequence: TGTGCCATCAGTGAAGGGGACAGGTTGTGGGAGACCCAGTACTTC. This codes for CAISEGDRLWETQYF.

The gene calls are TRBV6-5 and TRBJ1-2; TRBD1 might be the D (5 bases). Trimming took 3 bases from V and 2 from J, leaving 13 bases between them. CDR3 length: 15 amino acids. The germline CDR1 and CDR2 sequences are MNHEY and SVGAGI. CDR3 nucleotides: TGTGCCAGCAGTTATCAATTCCGGGGGAACTATGGCTACACCTTC. It codes for CASSYQFRGNYGYTF.

The chain has TRBV7-3 and TRBJ2-2, with 8 positions matching TRBD2. This CDR3 has 14 amino acids. From germline, CDR1 is SGHTA and CDR2 FQGTGA. The junction had 0 bases not matched to a gene; V was cut back by 6 bases and J by 0 bases. CDR3 nucleotides: TGTGCCAGCAGAGCGGGAGCGAACACCGGGGAGCTGTTTTTT. It encodes CASRAGANTGELFF.

V gene TRBV11-3 combines with J gene TRBJ2-1, with 10 bases lining up with TRBD1. The germline V gene has CDR1 SGHNT and CDR2 YENEEA. This CDR3 has 15 amino acids. After removal of 5 bases from V and 4 bases from J, the junction contained 5 bases not matched to a gene. The CDR3 nucleotides are TGTGCCAGCAGCACCGGGACAGGGGATTACAATGAGCAGTTCTTC. This translates into CASSTGTGDYNEQFF.

The V gene is TRBV7-3, the J gene TRBJ1-6; D is ambiguous. The CDR3 is 13 amino acids. From germline, CDR1 is SGHTA and CDR2 FQGTGA. V lost 3 bases, J lost 0 bases, and 0 bases lay in between. The CDR3 sequence is CASSFSYNSPLHF. The CDR3 DNA follows: TGTGCCAGCAGCTTCTCCTATAATTCACCCCTCCACTTT. Based on the CDR3 plus reference TRBV7-3 and TRBJ1-6, the full variable domain is GAGVSQTPSNKVTEKGKYVELRCDPISGHTALYWYRQSLGQGPEFLIYFQGTGAADDSGLPNDRFFAVRPEGSVSTLKIQRTERGDSAVYLCASSFSYNSPLHFGNGTRLTVT.

The chain couples TRBV9 to TRBJ1-2; 9 bases fit TRBD1. Germline V gene lookup returns CDR1 SGDLS and CDR2 YYNGEE. The trim removed 4 bases at V and 4 bases at J, leaving 5 bases unmatched. There are 14 residues in the CDR3. As DNA, the CDR3 is TGTGCCAGCAGCTCCCGGACAGGGGTCTATGGCTACACCTTC. It specifies CASSSRTGVYGYTF.

CDR3 bases: TGTGCCAGCAGTTATGCAACGCGGGGCACTGAAGCTTTCTTT. This codes for CASSYATRGTEAFF. The J gene is TRBJ1-1, the V gene TRBV6-2 or TRBV6-3; D gene uncertain. The V and J ends lost 3 bases and 4 bases respectively, with 12 bases between them. Germline V lookup: CDR1 MNHEY, CDR2 SVGEGT. The CDR3 totals 14 residues.

The chain has TRBV10-2 and TRBJ2-1, with D possibly TRBD1 on 5 matching bases. Between the trimmed V and J ends, which lost 2 bases and 7 bases, there was a span of 15 bases. Germline CDR1 reads WSHSY; CDR2 reads SAAADI. The CDR3 length is 15 residues. The CDR3 here is CASSEGAVSGNEQFF. As DNA, the CDR3 is TGCGCCAGCAGTGAGGGGGCCGTCAGTGGGAATGAGCAGTTCTTC.

This clone was seen once. The chain couples TRBV7-6 to TRBJ2-1; 8 bases match TRBD2. After removal of 1 base from V and 2 bases from J, the junction contained 4 bases not matched to a gene. Germline values: CDR1 SGHVS, CDR2 FNYEAQ. The CDR3 covers 16 residues. CDR3 region: CASSLVQRGTYNEQFF. CDR3 coding DNA: TGTGCCAGCAGCTTAGTCCAGCGGGGGACCTACAATGAGCAGTTCTTC.

This chain's CDR3 is CASSLRPTASQETQYF. CDR3 sequence (DNA): TGCGCCAGCAGCTTGAGGCCGACTGCATCACAAGAGACCCAGTACTTC. V is TRBV5-1 and J is TRBJ2-5, with unresolved D. Germline CDR1 SGHRS, CDR2 YFSETQ. This CDR3 is 16 amino acids long. V was shortened by 1 base and J by 2 bases, with 15 bases between the two germline ends.

The chain combines TRBV7-6 with TRBJ1-1; D possibly corresponds to TRBD1 (5 bases). The V gene lost 2 bases and the J gene lost 0 bases, with 13 bases spanning the gap. Germline-derived CDR1 and CDR2 are SGHVS and FNYEAQ. CDR3 length: 16 amino acids. The CDR3 reads CASSLSLTDMNTEAFF. As DNA, the CDR3 is TGTGCCAGCAGCTTATCCCTGACAGATATGAACACTGAAGCTTTCTTT.

J is TRBJ2-1 and V is TRBV6-6; D gene unclear. The CDR3 loop spans 13 amino acids. The V end lost 6 bases, the J end lost 4 bases, and 10 bases lay between the germline ends. Germline assignment: CDR1 MNHNY and CDR2 SVGAGI (reference sequence). In DNA, the CDR3 is TGTGCCAGCAGCGGAGTGGGGTACAATGAGCAGTTCTTC. Protein: CASSGVGYNEQFF.

The rearrangement links TRBV7-8 to TRBJ1-2; 11 bases fit TRBD1. Germline V gene data show CDR1 as SGHVS and CDR2 as FQNEAQ. V was pared by 1 base and J by 6 bases, with 4 bases of the junction left unmatched. This CDR3 spans 15 amino acids. The CDR3 is CASSLERTGGDGYTF. The CDR3 nucleotides are TGTGCCAGCAGCTTAGAAAGGACAGGGGGCGATGGCTACACCTTC.

V gene TRBV7-3 combines with J gene TRBJ2-1, with TRBD2 as a possible D gene (6 bases). From germline, CDR1 is SGHTA and CDR2 FQGTGA. V lost 5 bases and J 0 bases, leaving 14 bases between the germline ends. The CDR3 loop spans 16 amino acids. CDR3 residues: CASSTHGGSSYNEQFF. The CDR3 coding sequence is TGTGCCAGCAGCACTCACGGGGGTAGCTCCTACAATGAGCAGTTCTTC.

The chain employs TRBV11-2 and TRBJ2-3, with D maybe TRBD2 (7 bases). The CDR3 contains 17 residues. Germline V gene lookup returns CDR1 SGHAT and CDR2 FQNNGV. With 2 bases removed from V and 2 bases from J, the gap between germline ends came to 17 bases. The CDR3 DNA is TGTGCCAGCAGCTTACGTCGAGGCGGGGGCCACACAGATACGCAGTATTTT. Protein product: CASSLRRGGGHTDTQYF.